Sequencing of this T cell receptor beta chain was carried out in a study of CD4 T cells in relation to SARS-CoV-2 and coronaviruses. Study in general: After 10 days of antigen culture, PBMC TCR beta CDR3s were sequenced. Negative control cultures got HIV-1 Nef peptides or no peptide.

CD4+ T cells from unexposed donors were obtained before the COVID-19 pandemic (2011-2018). The cells were cultured for 9 to 11 days before CD4+ T cells were isolated. Cells permitting, SARS-CoV-2 S/N and four cold-coronavirus spikes were tested on unexposed-donor CD4+ T cells. Of note for this clone: Its antigen is unidentified.

The germline CDR1 and CDR2 sequences are SEHNR and FQNEAQ (reference sequence). This CDR3 region has 14 residues. Trimming took 7 bases from V and 2 from J, leaving 12 bases between them. Sequenced by immunoSEQ multiplex PCR; TCRdb stores in-frame clones only, minus some. The data show about 29,000 clones, approximately 80% seen once. Study results and limitations: Pre-pandemic and post-infection samples never came from the same donor.

The chain links TRBV7-9 to TRBJ1-3; D is uncertain. The receptor was isolated from a human donor in good health. The material sequenced was CD4+ T cells from PBMCs, cultured in vitro. The CDR3 bases are TGTGCCAGCATGGTTTTTAGCCCTGGAAACACCATATATTTT. Protein product: CASMVFSPGNTIYF.